Presented here are 18 T cell receptor beta chains from one specimen sequenced in a study of control samples from healthy donors and cancer patients. Assay: immunoSEQ multiplex PCR; the TCRdb copy retains only in-frame clones and omits some. The sample yields roughly 130,000 clones, around 90% seen once. Sequencing was performed on blood. The receptors shown here come from a man younger than 35 in good health.

This CDR3 is CASSWGQMGNTGELFF. The CDR3, as DNA: TGTGCCAGTAGCTGGGGACAAATGGGAAACACCGGGGAGCTGTTTTTT. The rearrangement joins TRBV19 to TRBJ2-2, with TRBD1 as a possible D gene (6 bases). V lost 6 bases to trimming and J lost 2 bases, with 16 bases between them. Germline V gene lookup returns CDR1 LNHDA and CDR2 SQIVND (reference sequence). The CDR3 spans 16 residues.

The table lists this clone with a count of one. The J gene is TRBJ1-6, the V gene TRBV19; TRBD1 aligns across 11 bases. V dropped 9 bases and J dropped 5; count of bases not matched to a gene: 9. This CDR3 is 16 amino acids long. Germline-derived CDR1 and CDR2 are LNHDA and SQIVND (reference sequence). For the CDR3, the DNA is TGTGCCAGCGGGCCGGGACAGGGGGTGCATAATTCACCCCTCCACTTT. This translates into CASGPGQGVHNSPLHF.

This chain connects TRBV5-1 to TRBJ2-7, with 10 nucleotides matching TRBD2. V lost 1 base and J lost 3; bases outside the gene matches: 1. CDR3 length: 14 amino acids. The germline V gene encodes CDR1 SGHRS and CDR2 YFSETQ. CDR3 in DNA: TGCGCCAGCAGCTTGACTAGCGGGGTCTACGAGCAGTACTTC. This gives the protein CASSLTSGVYEQYF.

Of note for this clone: The same CDR3 also results from other DNA sequences found in this sample. V is TRBV5-1 and J is TRBJ1-3; D is possibly TRBD1 (5 bases). This CDR3 has 14 residues. Germline loops: CDR1 SGHRS, CDR2 YFSETQ. The V and J ends lost 3 bases and 2 bases respectively, with 9 bases between them. The CDR3 is CASSSGTAGNTIYF. Written as DNA, the CDR3 is TGCGCCAGCAGCTCCGGGACGGCTGGAAACACCATATATTTT.

The chain employs TRBV7-9 and TRBJ2-2; D is possibly TRBD1 (5 bases). The V end was cut by 2 bases, the J end by 5 bases, with 9 bases between. Per the germline V gene, CDR1 is SEHNR and CDR2 is FQNEAQ (reference sequence). This CDR3 has 14 amino acids. CDR3 protein: CASSLTGVTGELFF. DNA for the CDR3: TGTGCCAGCAGCTTAACAGGCGTAACCGGGGAGCTGTTTTTT. Full variable domain (remainder filled in from reference TRBV7-9 and TRBJ2-2): DTGVSQNPRHKITKRGQNVTFRCDPISEHNRLYWYRQTLGQGPEFLTYFQNEAQLEKSRLLSDRFSAERPKGSFSTLEIQRTEQGDSAMYLCASSLTGVTGELFFGEGSRLTVL.

The chain carries TRBV6-8 and TRBJ2-7, with TRBD1 matching over 9 bases. The germline V gene encodes CDR1 MNHGY and CDR2 SAAAGT. Trimming removed 2 bases from V and 3 bases from J; junction bases left unmatched: 14. The CDR3 totals 18 residues. CDR3 region: CASSYGIPADRGGYEQYV. Written as DNA, the CDR3 is TGTGCCAGCAGTTACGGGATACCGGCGGACAGGGGTGGCTACGAGCAGTACGTC.

V usage is TRBV5-4 and J usage is TRBJ1-1; 10 bases map to TRBD1. The CDR3 has 18 amino acids. J gave up 1 base and V 4 bases, and 13 bases lay outside the gene matches. The germline V gene encodes CDR1 SGHNT and CDR2 YYREEE (reference sequence). Here the CDR3 reads CASSGVGTGELWNTEAFF. CDR3 bases: TGTGCCAGCAGCGGGGTAGGGACAGGGGAACTTTGGAACACTGAAGCTTTCTTT.

In its sample, this clone was seen a few times. The chain links TRBV11-3 to TRBJ1-3; D is undetermined. The CDR3 covers 16 residues. V dropped 0 bases and J dropped 0 bases, with 9 bases sitting between them. Germline V gives CDR1 SGHNT, CDR2 YENEEA. The CDR3 region is CASSLEGQISGNTIYF. The DNA of the CDR3 is TGTGCCAGCAGCTTAGAGGGCCAGATCTCTGGAAACACCATATATTTT. The variable domain in full, completed from reference TRBV11-3 and TRBJ1-3, reads EAGVVQSPRYKIIEKKQPVAFWCNPISGHNTLYWYLQNLGQGPELLIRYENEEAVDDSQLPKDRFSAERLKGVDSTLKIQPAELGDSAVYLCASSLEGQISGNTIYFGEGSWLTVV.

This clone showed up just a few times. V and J are TRBV30 and TRBJ2-7, with D maybe TRBD1 (6 bases). This CDR3 region has 14 residues. Germline assignment: CDR1 GTSNPN and CDR2 SVGIG (reference sequence). Trimming shortened V by 2 bases and J by 6 bases, and 17 bases separated the two germline ends. The CDR3 coding sequence is TGTGCCTGGAGTCAAAAGGGGCAGGGGAGCGAGCAGTACGTC. Protein product: CAWSQKGQGSEQYV.

A single count supports this clone. The rearrangement links TRBV7-9 to TRBJ2-4, with a weak D call TRBD1 (9 bases). V was cut by 5 bases and J by 6 bases, with 23 bases left in between. This CDR3 has 17 amino acids. Germline assignment: CDR1 SEHNR and CDR2 FQNEAQ (reference sequence). The CDR3 DNA reads TGTGCCAGCAGCCCCGGAAGGGACAGGGCGGGAGGAAACATTCAGTACTTC. It yields the protein CASSPGRDRAGGNIQYF.

The chain is built from TRBV5-1 and TRBJ2-1, with 9 bases fitting TRBD2. Germline CDR1 SGHRS, CDR2 YFSETQ. The length of the CDR3 is 16 residues. The V segment lost 4 bases and the J segment 8 bases; nucleotides outside the gene matches: 13. The chain's CDR3 is CASSTQAGGEVDEQFF. DNA for the CDR3: TGCGCCAGCAGCACGCAAGCGGGAGGTGAAGTCGATGAGCAGTTCTTC.

The chain carries TRBV28 and TRBJ2-1; possibly TRBD1 for D (5 bases). CDR3 length: 17 amino acids. Germline V gene sequence: CDR1 MDHEN, CDR2 SYDVKM. V was cut by 0 bases and J by 0 bases, with 12 bases left in between. CDR3 in DNA: TGTGCCAGCAGTTTATGGGGGCCTTCCAGCTCCTACAATGAGCAGTTCTTC. This sequence encodes CASSLWGPSSSYNEQFF.

The chain combines TRBV5-5 with TRBJ1-1; perhaps TRBD1 as D (5 bases). Between the trimmed V and J ends, which lost 4 bases and 0 bases, there was a span of 19 bases. The CDR3 runs to 17 residues. Germline CDR1 is SGHKS and CDR2 is YYEKEE (reference sequence). CDR3 protein: CASSTESIGHLNTEAFF. CDR3 nucleotides: TGTGCCAGCAGCACAGAATCAATAGGACACCTGAACACTGAAGCTTTCTTT.

V usage is TRBV2 and J usage is TRBJ1-1; D is ambiguous. Germline lookup yields CDR1 SNHLY and CDR2 FYNNEI. Trimming stripped 6 bases from V and 1 base from J, with 15 bases between. This CDR3 comprises 15 residues. CDR3 coding DNA: TGTGCCAGCAGGGCCCAGACGGTGGCGAACACTGAAGCTTTCTTT. This translates into CASRAQTVANTEAFF. Supplemented by reference TRBV2 and TRBJ1-1, the full variable domain reads EPEVTQTPSHQVTQMGQEVILRCVPISNHLYFYWYRQILGQKVEFLVSFYNNEISEKSEIFDDQFSVERPDGSNFTLKIRSTKLEDSAMYFCASRAQTVANTEAFFGQGTRLTVV.

The chain is built from TRBV6-5 and TRBJ2-3; TRBD2 matches at 10 bases. Germline CDR1 and CDR2: MNHEY and SVGAGI. The CDR3 covers 16 residues. The trim removed 3 bases at V and 3 bases at J, leaving 6 bases unmatched. Written as DNA, the CDR3 is TGTGCCAGCAGTTATTCCACTAGCGGGGCGACAGATACGCAGTATTTT. Amino acid sequence: CASSYSTSGATDTQYF.

The V gene is TRBV16, the J gene TRBJ1-1; 7 bases fit TRBD1. Trimming took 5 bases from V and 1 from J; bases not matched to a gene: 13. CDR1 and CDR2 from the germline V gene are KGHSY and FQNENV. CDR3 length equals 17 residues. Here the CDR3 DNA reads TGTGCCAGCAGCGAACCGGGACAGAATTCGTCGAACACTGAAGCTTTCTTT. Protein product: CASSEPGQNSSNTEAFF.

The V and J genes are TRBV27 and TRBJ1-4, with TRBD1 matching 11 bases. J was trimmed by 7 bases and V by 5 bases; bases with no gene match: 0. The CDR3 spans 13 residues. Germline V lookup: CDR1 MNHEY, CDR2 SMNVEV (reference sequence). The CDR3 nucleotides read TGTGCCAGCAGTGGGACAGGGGGTGAAAAACTGTTTTTT. Protein: CASSGTGGEKLFF.

J is TRBJ2-7 and V is TRBV25-1; no clear D. With 5 bases removed from V and 7 bases from J, the gap between germline ends came to 9 bases. Germline values: CDR1 MGHDK, CDR2 SYGVNS. CDR3 length equals 11 residues. CDR3 loop: CASSPSREQYF. DNA of the CDR3: TGTGCCAGCAGTCCGTCTCGGGAGCAGTACTTC.